The 5 T cell receptor beta chains presented below share a single source sample, sequenced in a study of identical twins. TCRdb re-analysed the 5' RACE reads in MiXCR, keeping a single row per CDR3 protein. Among 520,000 or so distinct CDR3 sequences listed, less than 25% were seen once. The data were also submitted as part of a second study, on T cells expressing NK-cell markers.

Sequencing input: CD4+ T cells sorted from blood. The receptors come from a woman aged 18 to 35 in good health.

V and J are TRBV20-1 and TRBJ1-2; the match to TRBD1 covers 8 bases. After removal of 6 bases from V and 7 bases from J, the junction contained 13 bases not matched to a gene. CDR1 is DFQATT, CDR2 SNEGSKA, per germline (reference sequence). The CDR3 contains 14 residues. Here the CDR3 reads CSAQKNTGGGGYTF. In DNA, the CDR3 is TGCAGTGCCCAGAAGAACACAGGGGGTGGTGGCTACACCTTC.

The chain is built from TRBV3-1 and TRBJ2-1; 10 bases agree with TRBD2. Germline assignment: CDR1 LGHDT and CDR2 YNNKEL (reference sequence). The CDR3 has 18 amino acids. J gave up 7 bases and V 0 bases, and 12 bases lay outside the gene matches. This CDR3 reads CASSQEAQSGREGNEQFF. The CDR3 bases are TGTGCCAGCAGCCAAGAAGCTCAGAGCGGGAGGGAAGGGAATGAGCAGTTCTTC.

This clonotype was counted only a few times. The V gene is TRBV5-4, the J gene TRBJ2-5; a possible D gene is TRBD2 (5 bases). Trimming took off 10 bases at V and 2 bases at J, with 15 bases between the two ends. Looked up from germline, CDR1 is SGHNT and CDR2 is YYREEE (reference sequence). This CDR3 has 13 residues. The CDR3 here is CAGLWTPQETQYF. CDR3 in DNA: TGTGCCGGGCTTTGGACTCCTCAAGAGACCCAGTACTTC.

This clonotype was recorded a few times. The gene calls are TRBV6-6 and TRBJ1-2; no clear D gene. The CDR3 is 13 residues long. Looked up from germline, CDR1 is MNHNY and CDR2 is SVGAGI (reference sequence). Trimming took off 5 bases at V and 2 bases at J, with 9 bases between the two ends. CDR3 amino acids: CASSQQINYGYTF. Here the CDR3 DNA reads TGTGCCAGCAGTCAGCAGATAAACTATGGCTACACCTTC.

V gene TRBV2 combines with J gene TRBJ1-1; no firm D call. This CDR3 region has 14 residues. CDR1 and CDR2 (germline): SNHLY, FYNNEI. Trimming left V 2 bases short and J 1 base short, with 8 bases between. The CDR3, as DNA: TGTGCCAGCAGTGAAAGGTCAGGGAACACTGAAGCTTTCTTT. This codes for CASSERSGNTEAFF.